This passage covers 7 T cell receptor beta chains from one sample sequenced in a study of blood T cell repertoires in COVID-19 (dated by TCRdb to the early 2020s). The method behind the library was the immunoSEQ multiplex PCR assay. As stored in TCRdb, this immuneACCESS dataset retains in-frame rearrangements with V and J assigned. A fraction of the clones does not appear; measured against another copy, unresolved V genes explain less than half of the discrepancy, and the remainder lacks a known reason. In this sample the table shows 250,000 to 350,000 clones, 85% to 90% of which occur a single time. The ten largest clonotypes hold 6.3% of the sample. Sequenced: peripheral blood. The origin of the receptors is a woman in her 50s with COVID-19, enrolled during active disease.

The CDR3 nucleotides are TGTGCCACCAGTGATTACTACCAAGAGACCCAGTACTTC. It encodes CATSDYYQETQYF. This chain connects TRBV24-1 to TRBJ2-5; no firm D call. The CDR3 sequence is 13 residues long. Germline CDR1 and CDR2: KGHDR and SFDVKD. V gave up 2 bases and J gave up 0 bases, with 3 bases separating them.

The chain uses TRBV7-6 and TRBJ2-7, with a possible D match to TRBD2 (6 bases). V lost 3 bases, J lost 6 bases, and 15 bases lay in between. This CDR3 contains 14 residues. CDR1 is SGHVS, CDR2 FNYEAQ, per germline. The DNA of the CDR3 is TGTGCCAGCAGCTTGGGGTGGAGGGAGCGCGAGCAGTACTTC. Translated: CASSLGWREREQYF. Complete variable domain (other parts from reference TRBV7-6 and TRBJ2-7): GAGVSQSPRYKVTKRGQDVALRCDPISGHVSLYWYRQALGQGPEFLTYFNYEAQQDKSGLPNDRFSAERPEGSISTLTIQRTEQRDSAMYRCASSLGWREREQYFGPGTRLTVT.

The V call is TRBV7-8, the J call TRBJ2-2; 11 bases fit TRBD2. Germline V gene lookup returns CDR1 SGHVS and CDR2 FQNEAQ. The CDR3 loop spans 17 amino acids. The J segment lost 4 bases and the V segment lost 1 base, leaving 5 bases of the junction unmatched. CDR3 coding DNA: TGTGCCAGCAGCTTAGGTTTACTAGCGGGGGTCACCGGGGAGCTGTTTTTT. It specifies CASSLGLLAGVTGELFF.

This clone was seen once. This chain joins TRBV21-1 and TRBJ2-3; the table gives TRBD2 as D, unverified against the DNA. TRBV21-1 is classified as a pseudogene. This CDR3 spans 16 amino acids. This chain's CDR3 is CASSILRRAAPCEQYF. The CDR3 coding sequence is TGTGCCAGCAGCATACTGAGGCGGGCCGCGCCGTGTGAGCAGTATTTT.

CDR3 loop: CAHPWGHRVNTEAFF. The CDR3 bases are TGTGCCCACCCATGGGGCCACAGGGTGAACACTGAAGCTTTCTTT. The rearrangement uses TRBV27 and TRBJ1-1; possibly TRBD1 for D (6 bases). The CDR3 is made up of 15 amino acids. Germline V gives CDR1 MNHEY, CDR2 SMNVEV (reference sequence). V lost 11 bases and J lost 0, with 19 bases in between.

The chain uses TRBV7-9 and TRBJ2-5; 8 bases map to TRBD2. J lost 5 bases, V lost 1 base, and 12 bases had no gene match. The CDR3 extends over 17 amino acids. Germline CDR1 reads SEHNR; CDR2 reads FQNEAQ (reference sequence). CDR3 sequence (DNA): TGTGCCAGCAGCTTAGAATCCCCGACTAGCGCGCAGGAGACCCAGTACTTC. Translated: CASSLESPTSAQETQYF.

This clone occurred once. The gene calls are TRBV11-2 and TRBJ2-3, with D maybe TRBD2 (6 bases). The germline CDR1 and CDR2 sequences are SGHAT and FQNNGV. The CDR3 is 15 residues long. V lost 5 bases and J 6 bases, leaving 18 bases between the germline ends. CDR3 sequence reads: CASSQAGGWPDTQYF. The CDR3 nucleotides are TGTGCCAGCAGCCAAGCTGGGGGGTGGCCCGATACGCAGTATTTT.